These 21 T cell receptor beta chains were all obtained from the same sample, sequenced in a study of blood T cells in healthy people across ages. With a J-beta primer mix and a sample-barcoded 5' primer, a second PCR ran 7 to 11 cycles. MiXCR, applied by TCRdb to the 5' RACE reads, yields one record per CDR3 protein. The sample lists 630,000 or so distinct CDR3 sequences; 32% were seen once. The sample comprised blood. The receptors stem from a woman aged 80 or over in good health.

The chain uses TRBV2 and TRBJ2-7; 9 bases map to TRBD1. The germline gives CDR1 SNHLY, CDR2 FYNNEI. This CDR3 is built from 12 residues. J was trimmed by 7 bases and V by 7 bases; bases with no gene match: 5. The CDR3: CASTGTGQEQYF. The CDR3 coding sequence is TGTGCCAGCACCGGGACAGGGCAAGAGCAGTACTTC.

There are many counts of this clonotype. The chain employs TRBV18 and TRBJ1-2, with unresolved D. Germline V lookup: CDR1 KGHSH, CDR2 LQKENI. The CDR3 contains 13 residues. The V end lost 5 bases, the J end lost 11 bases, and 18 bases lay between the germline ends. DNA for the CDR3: TGTGCCAGCTCATCCTACGGGAGTGTGTCTTACACCTTC. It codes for CASSSYGSVSYTF.

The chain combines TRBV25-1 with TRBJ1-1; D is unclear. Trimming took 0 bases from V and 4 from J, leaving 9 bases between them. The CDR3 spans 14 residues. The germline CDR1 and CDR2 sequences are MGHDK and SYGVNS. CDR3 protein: CASSEYAGFTEAFF. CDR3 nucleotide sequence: TGTGCCAGCAGTGAATATGCGGGATTCACTGAAGCTTTCTTT. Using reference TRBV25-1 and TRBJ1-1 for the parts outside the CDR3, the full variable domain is EADIYQTPRYLVIGTGKKITLECSQTMGHDKMYWYQQDPGMELHLIHYSYGVNSTEKGDLSSESTVSRIRTEHFPLTLESARPSHTSQYLCASSEYAGFTEAFFGQGTRLTVV.

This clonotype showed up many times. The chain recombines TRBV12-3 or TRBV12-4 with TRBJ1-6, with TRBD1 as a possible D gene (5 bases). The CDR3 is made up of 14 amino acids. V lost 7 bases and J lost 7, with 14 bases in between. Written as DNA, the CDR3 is TGTGCCAGCACCCCCGGGGGTCGCAATTCACCCCTCCACTTT. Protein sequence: CASTPGGRNSPLHF.

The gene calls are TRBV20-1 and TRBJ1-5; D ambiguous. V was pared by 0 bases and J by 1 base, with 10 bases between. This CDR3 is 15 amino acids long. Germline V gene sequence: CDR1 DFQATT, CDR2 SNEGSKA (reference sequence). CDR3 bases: TGCAGTGCTAGAGATCGCGGGTTGAGCAATCAGCCCCAGCATTTT. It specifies CSARDRGLSNQPQHF.

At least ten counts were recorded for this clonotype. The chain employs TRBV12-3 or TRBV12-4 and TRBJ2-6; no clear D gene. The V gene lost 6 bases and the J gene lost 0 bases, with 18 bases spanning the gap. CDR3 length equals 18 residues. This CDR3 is CASSQNRVGNSGANVLTF. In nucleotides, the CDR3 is TGTGCCAGCAGCCAGAATCGGGTGGGCAACTCTGGGGCCAACGTCCTGACTTTC.

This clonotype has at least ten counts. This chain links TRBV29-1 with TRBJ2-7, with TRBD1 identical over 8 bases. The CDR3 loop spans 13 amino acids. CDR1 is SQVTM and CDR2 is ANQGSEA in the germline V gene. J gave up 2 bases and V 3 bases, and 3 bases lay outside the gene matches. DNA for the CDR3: TGCAGCGTTGAGGCAGGGGGCCCCTACGAGCAGTACTTC. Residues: CSVEAGGPYEQYF.

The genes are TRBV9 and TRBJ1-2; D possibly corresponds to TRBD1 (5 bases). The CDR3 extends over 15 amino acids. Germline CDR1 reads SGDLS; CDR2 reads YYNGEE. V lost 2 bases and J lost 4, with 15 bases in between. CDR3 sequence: CASSVVPGSGYGYTF. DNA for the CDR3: TGTGCCAGCAGCGTGGTCCCAGGGTCGGGCTATGGCTACACCTTC.

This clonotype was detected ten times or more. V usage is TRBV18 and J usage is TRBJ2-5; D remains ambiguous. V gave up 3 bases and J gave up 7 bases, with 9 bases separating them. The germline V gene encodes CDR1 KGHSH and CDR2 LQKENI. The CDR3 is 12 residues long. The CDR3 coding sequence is TGTGCCAGCTCACCGTCTGAAGGGACCCAGTACTTC. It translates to CASSPSEGTQYF.

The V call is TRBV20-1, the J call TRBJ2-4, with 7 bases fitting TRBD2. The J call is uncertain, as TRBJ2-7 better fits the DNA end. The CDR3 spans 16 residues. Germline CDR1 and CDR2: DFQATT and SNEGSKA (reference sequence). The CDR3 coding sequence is TGCAGTGCCCGGGGACTACTCACGCCGGAACCTTACGAGCAGTACTTC. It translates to CSARGLLTPEPYEQYF.

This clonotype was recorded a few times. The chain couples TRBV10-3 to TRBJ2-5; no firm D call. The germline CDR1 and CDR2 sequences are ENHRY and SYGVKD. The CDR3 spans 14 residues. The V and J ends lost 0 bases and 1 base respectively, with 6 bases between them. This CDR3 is CAISESTFQETQYF. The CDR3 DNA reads TGTGCCATCAGTGAGTCCACCTTCCAAGAGACCCAGTACTTC.

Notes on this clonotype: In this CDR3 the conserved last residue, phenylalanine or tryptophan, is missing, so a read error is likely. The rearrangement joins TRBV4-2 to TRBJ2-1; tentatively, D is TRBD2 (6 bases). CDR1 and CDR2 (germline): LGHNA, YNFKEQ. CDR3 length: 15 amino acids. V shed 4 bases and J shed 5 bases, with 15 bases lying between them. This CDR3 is CASSRDSCTDNEQFV. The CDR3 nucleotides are TGTGCCAGCAGCCGGGACTCTTGTACCGACAATGAGCAGTTCGTC.

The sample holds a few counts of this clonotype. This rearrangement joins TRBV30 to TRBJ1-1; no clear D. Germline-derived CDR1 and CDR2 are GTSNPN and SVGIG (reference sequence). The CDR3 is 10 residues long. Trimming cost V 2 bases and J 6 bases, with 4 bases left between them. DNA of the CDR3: TGTGCCTGGAGTAGATCTGAAGCTTTCTTT. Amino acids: CAWSRSEAFF.

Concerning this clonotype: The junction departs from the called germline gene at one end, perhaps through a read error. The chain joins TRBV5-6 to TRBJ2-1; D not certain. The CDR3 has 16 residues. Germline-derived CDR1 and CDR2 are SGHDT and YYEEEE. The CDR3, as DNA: TGTGCCAGCAGCTTGGGCTCAGGAGTGAACTACAATGAACAGTTCTTC. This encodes CASSLGSGVNYNEQFF.

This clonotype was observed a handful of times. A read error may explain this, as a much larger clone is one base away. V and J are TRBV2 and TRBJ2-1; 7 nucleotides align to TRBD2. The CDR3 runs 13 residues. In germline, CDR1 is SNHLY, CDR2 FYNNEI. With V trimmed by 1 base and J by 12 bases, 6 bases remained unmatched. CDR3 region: CASSEGQWGGQFF. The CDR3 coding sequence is TGTGCCAGCAGTGAAGGTCAGTGGGGGGGGCAGTTCTTC.

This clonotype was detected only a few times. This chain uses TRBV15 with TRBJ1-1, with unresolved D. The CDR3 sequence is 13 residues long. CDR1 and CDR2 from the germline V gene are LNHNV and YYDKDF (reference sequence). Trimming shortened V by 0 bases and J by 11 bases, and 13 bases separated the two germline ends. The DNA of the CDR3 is TGTGCCACCAGCAGAGATCGGGTGGTTGAGGCTTTCTTT. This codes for CATSRDRVVEAFF.

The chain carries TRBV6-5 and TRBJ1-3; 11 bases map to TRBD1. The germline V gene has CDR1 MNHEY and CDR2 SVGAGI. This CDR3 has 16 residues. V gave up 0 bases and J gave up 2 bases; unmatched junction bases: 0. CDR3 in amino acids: CASSYSGQGAGNTIYF. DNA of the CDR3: TGTGCCAGCAGTTACTCGGGACAGGGGGCTGGAAACACCATATATTTT.

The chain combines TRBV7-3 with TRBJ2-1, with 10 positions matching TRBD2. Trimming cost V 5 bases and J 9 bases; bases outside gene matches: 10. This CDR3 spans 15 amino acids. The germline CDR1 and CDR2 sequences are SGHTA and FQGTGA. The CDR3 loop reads CASSPQRGGQAEQFF. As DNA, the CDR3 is TGTGCCAGCAGCCCTCAGCGGGGGGGCCAGGCTGAGCAGTTCTTC.

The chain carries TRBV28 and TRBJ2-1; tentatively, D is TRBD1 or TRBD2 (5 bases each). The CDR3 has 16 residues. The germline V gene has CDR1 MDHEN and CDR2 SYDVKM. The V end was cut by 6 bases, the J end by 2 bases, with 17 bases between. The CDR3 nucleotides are TGTGCCAGCAGCCCTCGAGGACGGGGACCCTACAATGAGCAGTTCTTC. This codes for CASSPRGRGPYNEQFF.

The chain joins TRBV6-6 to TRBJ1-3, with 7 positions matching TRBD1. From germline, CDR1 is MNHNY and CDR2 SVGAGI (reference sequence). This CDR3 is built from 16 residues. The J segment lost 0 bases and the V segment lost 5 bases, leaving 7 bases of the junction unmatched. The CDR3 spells CASSRQGQSSGNTIYF. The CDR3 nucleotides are TGTGCCAGCAGTCGACAGGGCCAGAGCTCTGGAAACACCATATATTTT.

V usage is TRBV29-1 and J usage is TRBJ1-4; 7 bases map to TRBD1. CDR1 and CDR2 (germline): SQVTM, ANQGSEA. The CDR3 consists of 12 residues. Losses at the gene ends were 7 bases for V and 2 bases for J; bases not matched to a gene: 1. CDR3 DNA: TGCAGCGCGGGACAGACTAATGAAAAACTGTTTTTT. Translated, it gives CSAGQTNEKLFF.